The 8 T cell receptor beta chains below all came from one sample that was sequenced in a study of CD8+ T cells in alopecia areata. As for treatment: oral pan-JAK inhibitor, 5-10 mg twice daily. Investigators isolated RNA and reverse transcribed it into cDNA to act as the sequencing template. Libraries were prepared by immunoSEQ multiplex PCR; TCRdb keeps only in-frame clonotypes and omits some of them. The table records 80,000 to 95,000 clones, 44% of them present only once. This specimen consisted of CD8+ T cells sorted from blood, obtained at week 24, from a patient treated with tofacitinib. The source of these receptors is a human donor with alopecia areata.

This clone was observed a few times. The CDR3 loop reads CSAKTRLEQFF. The CDR3 DNA reads as TGCAGTGCCAAAACTAGGCTTGAGCAGTTCTTC. V and J are TRBV20-1 and TRBJ2-1; D possibly corresponds to TRBD2 (5 bases). The CDR3 loop spans 11 amino acids. V was shortened by 6 bases and J by 9 bases, with 12 bases between the two germline ends. Per germline, CDR1 DFQATT and CDR2 SNEGSKA (reference sequence).

This chain links TRBV11-2 with TRBJ2-1; 7 bases are a match to TRBD2. Germline-derived CDR1 and CDR2 are SGHAT and FQNNGV. Trimming at V came to 2 bases and at J to 8 bases, leaving 9 bases not matched to a gene. The CDR3 is 15 amino acids. CDR3 amino acids: CASSLFQRGPYEQFF. The CDR3 DNA reads as TGTGCCAGCAGCTTATTCCAGCGGGGACCTTATGAGCAGTTCTTC.

In its sample, this clone was seen a few times. The chain links TRBV7-9 to TRBJ2-7, with 10 nucleotides matching TRBD1. Germline V CDR1 and CDR2: SEHNR, FQNEAQ (reference sequence). V dropped 5 bases and J dropped 2; count of bases not matched to a gene: 9. This CDR3 has 16 residues. The CDR3 sequence: CASSPAGTGDPYEQYF. CDR3 DNA sequence: TGTGCCAGCAGCCCGGCCGGGACAGGGGATCCCTACGAGCAGTACTTC.

The CDR3 region is CASSVGGSGSWNEQFF. The CDR3 region has the DNA TGTGCCAGCAGCGTAGGAGGCAGCGGGAGTTGGAATGAGCAGTTCTTC. The V gene is TRBV9, the J gene TRBJ2-1; TRBD2 matches at 8 bases. Germline V gene data show CDR1 as SGDLS and CDR2 as YYNGEE. V was clipped by 0 bases and J by 7 bases; unmatched bases: 9. This CDR3 spans 16 amino acids.

This clone was observed a few times. The chain combines TRBV30 with TRBJ1-4, with 7 bases that match TRBD1. The trim removed 0 bases at V and 12 bases at J, leaving 10 bases unmatched. This CDR3 contains 14 residues. Germline V gene lookup returns CDR1 GTSNPN and CDR2 SVGIG (reference sequence). For the CDR3, the DNA is TGTGCCTGGAGTGTACGGGGACAGCGCCTAGAACTGTTTTTT. It specifies CAWSVRGQRLELFF.

This clone was counted only a few times. The chain couples TRBV5-6 to TRBJ2-1; TRBD2 matches at 11 bases. The ends lost 5 bases at V and 3 bases at J; junction bases unmatched: 7. This CDR3 region has 16 residues. CDR1 SGHDT and CDR2 YYEEEE come from the germline V gene. The CDR3 loop is CASSPDGTSGYNEQFF. DNA of the CDR3: TGTGCCAGCAGTCCGGACGGGACTAGCGGCTACAATGAGCAGTTCTTC. Full variable domain (missing parts from reference TRBV5-6 and TRBJ2-1): DAGVTQSPTHLIKTRGQQVTLRCSPKSGHDTVSWYQQALGQGPQFIFQYYEEEERQRGNFPDRFSGHQFPNYSSELNVNALLLGDSALYLCASSPDGTSGYNEQFFGPGTRLTVL.

This clone was seen a few times. V and J are TRBV18 and TRBJ1-4; TRBD1 agrees at 10 bases. V was clipped by 6 bases and J by 0 bases; unmatched bases: 7. This CDR3 has 17 residues. Germline CDR1 KGHSH, CDR2 LQKENI. The CDR3 loop reads CASSPGQGTATNEKLFF. The CDR3 coding sequence is TGTGCCAGCTCCCCGGGACAGGGGACAGCAACTAATGAAAAACTGTTTTTT.

This clone appeared once. The J gene is TRBJ1-2, the V gene TRBV5-1; tentative D call: TRBD1 (5 bases). CDR1 and CDR2 from the germline V gene are SGHRS and YFSETQ. Deletions cut 6 bases from V and 0 bases from J, with 15 bases between. CDR3 size: 15 residues. CDR3 in amino acids: CASMAQDKPNYGYTF. The CDR3 coding sequence is TGCGCCAGCATGGCGCAGGACAAACCTAACTATGGCTACACCTTC.